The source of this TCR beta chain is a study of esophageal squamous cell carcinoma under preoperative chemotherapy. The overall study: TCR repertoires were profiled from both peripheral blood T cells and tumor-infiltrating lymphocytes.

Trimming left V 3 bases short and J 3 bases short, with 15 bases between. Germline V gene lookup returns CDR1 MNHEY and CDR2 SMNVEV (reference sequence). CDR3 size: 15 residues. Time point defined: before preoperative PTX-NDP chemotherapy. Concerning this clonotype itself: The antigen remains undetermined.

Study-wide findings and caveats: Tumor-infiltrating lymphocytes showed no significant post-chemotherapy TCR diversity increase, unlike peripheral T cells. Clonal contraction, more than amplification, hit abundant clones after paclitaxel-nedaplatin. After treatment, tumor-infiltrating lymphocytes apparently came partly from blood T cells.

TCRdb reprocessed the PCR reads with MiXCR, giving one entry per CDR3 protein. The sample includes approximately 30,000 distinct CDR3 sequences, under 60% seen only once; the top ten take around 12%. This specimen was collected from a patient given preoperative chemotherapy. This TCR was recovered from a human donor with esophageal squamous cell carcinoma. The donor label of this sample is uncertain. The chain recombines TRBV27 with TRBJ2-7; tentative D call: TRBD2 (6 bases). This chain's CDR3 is CASSFGFGGIYEQYF. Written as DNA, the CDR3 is TGTGCCAGCAGTTTTGGCTTCGGGGGAATCTACGAGCAGTACTTC.